This TCR beta chain was profiled in a study of blood T cell repertoires in COVID-19 (dated by TCRdb to the early 2020s). Some background on the complete study: Samples from collaborators originated in the United States, Italy and Spain and spanned both the acute and convalescent phases of COVID-19. The prospective study material was composed of cDNA or gDNA derived from T cells, B-cell-depleted T cells, or PBMCs. Subjects who had been exposed to COVID-19, were actively infected with it, or had recovered from it provided the deeply sampled blood TCRbeta repertoires that made up the dataset. The repertoires were made available in a free public database intended to serve as a resource for research on the immune response to SARS-CoV-2. The samples were drawn from the first 160 participants of the ongoing ImmuneRACE study and from 950 to 1,500 subjects provided by 6 global collaborators. Nearly every sample came with metadata listing a de-identified subject ID, COVID-19 status, age in years and sex. HLA class I and class II types, where available, came from metadata supplied by the sample provider rather than from assay-based typing. Summary of the overall study and its limitations: How much clinical and demographic metadata was included differed by source and by participant, and the metadata was provided uncurated.

TCRbeta CDR3 regions were amplified from genomic DNA using the immunoSEQ Assay, a bias-controlled multiplex PCR. The authors' pipeline ran thus. The number of nucleated cells in each sample was estimated from the amplification of reference gene primers within the assay. To quantify the absolute abundance of each unique TCRbeta CDR3 rearrangement, sequence reads were collapsed and filtered. For each sample, productive Simpson clonality was calculated as the square root of Simpson's diversity index over productive rearrangements. Drawn from immuneACCESS, this table holds only the in-frame rearrangements with V and J called that TCRdb kept. Clones are partly lost; checked studies trace under half to an unresolved V gene and leave the rest unexplained. Clone size and the V and J calls come from that table; the DNA yielded D and trimming. Counted in this sample were about 110,000 clones; around four fifths of them appeared once. The ten biggest clones cover 7% to 9% of the sample.

Comments on this clone: The clone's antigen remains unknown. Base-call qualities are not available, and no considerably larger clone is one nucleotide away.

Whole blood was collected in K2EDTA tubes by collaborating institutions according to the institutions' own protocols. For TCRbeta analysis, collaborators shipped samples in one of three forms: frozen whole blood, isolated PBMCs, or DNA extracted from either of those sample types. The clonotype originates from a man between 65 and 79 years old with acute or convalescent COVID-19. Sequencing was carried out using peripheral blood.

CDR3 reads: CASSYGQADNSPLHF. DNA sequence: TGCGCCAGCAGCTACGGACAGGCGGATAATTCACCCCTCCACTTT. The rearranged segments are TRBV5-1 and TRBJ1-6, and 7 junctional nucleotides match TRBD1. The cysteine opens and the phenylalanine closes a CDR3 of 15 amino acids. Just the 45-base CDR3 DNA is kept, in frame starting at base 1. For this chain, trimming is 3 bases at the V end and 5 bases at the J end, and the number of junction bases without a gene match is 5. From a lookup of the germline V gene, CDR1 and CDR2 are SGHRS and YFSETQ.